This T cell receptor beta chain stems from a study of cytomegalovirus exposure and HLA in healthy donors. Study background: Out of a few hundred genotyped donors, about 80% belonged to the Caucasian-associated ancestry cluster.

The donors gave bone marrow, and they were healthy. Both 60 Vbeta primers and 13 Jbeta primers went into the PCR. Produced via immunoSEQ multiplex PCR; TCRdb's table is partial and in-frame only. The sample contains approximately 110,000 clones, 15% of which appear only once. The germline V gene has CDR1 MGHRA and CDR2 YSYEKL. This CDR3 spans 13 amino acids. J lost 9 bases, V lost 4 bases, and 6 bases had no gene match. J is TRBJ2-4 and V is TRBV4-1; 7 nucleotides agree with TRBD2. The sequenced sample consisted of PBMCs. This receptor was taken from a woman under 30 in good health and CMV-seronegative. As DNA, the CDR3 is TGCGCCAGCAGCCGGGAGGGCAGGGCCATTCAGTACTTC. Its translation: CASSREGRAIQYF.